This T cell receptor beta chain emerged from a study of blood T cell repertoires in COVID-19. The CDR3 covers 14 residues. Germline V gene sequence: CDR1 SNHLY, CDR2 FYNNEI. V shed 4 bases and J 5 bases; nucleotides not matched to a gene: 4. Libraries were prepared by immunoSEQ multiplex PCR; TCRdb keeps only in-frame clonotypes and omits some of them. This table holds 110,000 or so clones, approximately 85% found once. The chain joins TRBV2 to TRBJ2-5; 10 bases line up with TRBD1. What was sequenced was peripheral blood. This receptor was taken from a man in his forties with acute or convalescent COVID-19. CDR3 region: CASSGDRGRETQYF. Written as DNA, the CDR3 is TGTGCCAGCAGTGGTGACAGGGGGCGGGAGACCCAGTACTTC.